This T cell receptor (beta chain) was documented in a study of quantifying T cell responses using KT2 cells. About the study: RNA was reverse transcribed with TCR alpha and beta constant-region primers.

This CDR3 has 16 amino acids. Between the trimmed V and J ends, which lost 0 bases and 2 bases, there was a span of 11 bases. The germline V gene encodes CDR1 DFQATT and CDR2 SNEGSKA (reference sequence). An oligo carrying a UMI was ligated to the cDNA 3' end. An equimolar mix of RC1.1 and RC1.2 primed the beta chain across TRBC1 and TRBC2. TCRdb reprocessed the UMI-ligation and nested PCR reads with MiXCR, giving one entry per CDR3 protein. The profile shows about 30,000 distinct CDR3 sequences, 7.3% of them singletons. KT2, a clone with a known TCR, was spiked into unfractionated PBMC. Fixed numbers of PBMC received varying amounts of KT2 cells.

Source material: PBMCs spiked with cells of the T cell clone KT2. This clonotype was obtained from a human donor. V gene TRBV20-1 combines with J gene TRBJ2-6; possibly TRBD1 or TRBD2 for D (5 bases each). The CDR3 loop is CSARDGGIAGANVLTF. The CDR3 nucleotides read TGCAGTGCTAGAGATGGGGGTATAGCTGGGGCCAACGTCCTGACTTTC.